The following is a T cell receptor (beta chain) sequence with its context. This sample stems from a study of CD8+CD57+ T cells in acquired aplastic anemia. Study overall: The sorted CD4+ and CD8+ cells yielded an average approximately 3.2 ug of DNA.

The study profiled TCR beta VDJ and CDR3 using genomic DNA as template. TCRdb reprocessed the reads with MiXCR, giving one entry per CDR3 protein. The data contain about 120,000 distinct CDR3 sequences, approximately 41% of them singletons. Those patients picked for sequencing had displayed CD8+CD57+ cell expansion on flow cytometry. CDR1 is MNHNS, CDR2 SASEGT, per germline. This CDR3 has 12 amino acids. The V end lost 3 bases, the J end lost 5 bases, and 4 bases lay between the germline ends. The chain employs TRBV6-1 and TRBJ2-2, with no clear D. Sequenced input: sorted CD4+, CD8+, or CD8+CD57+ T cells (not recorded which) from PBMCs. The TCR sequence derives from a human donor with aplastic anemia. Here the CDR3 reads CASSEGTGELFF. As DNA, the CDR3 is TGTGCCAGCAGTGAGGGTACCGGGGAGCTGTTTTTT.